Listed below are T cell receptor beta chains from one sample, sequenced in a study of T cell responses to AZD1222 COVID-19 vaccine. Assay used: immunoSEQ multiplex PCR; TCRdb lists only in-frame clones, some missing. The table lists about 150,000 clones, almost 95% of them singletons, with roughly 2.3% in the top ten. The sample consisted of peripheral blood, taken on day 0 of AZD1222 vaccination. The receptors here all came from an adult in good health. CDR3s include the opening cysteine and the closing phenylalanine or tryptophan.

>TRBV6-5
CASSYGVSSYNSPLHF
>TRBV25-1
CASNRDGPYEQYF
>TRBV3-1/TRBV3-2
CASSLGFSGNTIYF
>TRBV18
CASSGTGGDSPLHF
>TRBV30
CAWKLDGGLVGELFF
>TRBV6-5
CASSGLAGSPLHF
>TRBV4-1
CASSQESQHTEAFF
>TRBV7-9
CASSLSGLAGVGSYNEQFF
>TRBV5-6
CASSLIAPDTQYF
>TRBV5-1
CASSLVMGETGELFF
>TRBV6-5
CASEGSGDEQYF
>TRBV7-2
CASSLVSGTGKYEQYF
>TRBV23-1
CASSQSRGCTGELFF
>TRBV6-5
CASSPRDTSTDTQYF
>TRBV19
CASSIKTGTSGQETQYF
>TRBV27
CASSLLAKGTPLHF
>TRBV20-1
CSGPPNYGYTF
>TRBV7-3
CASSLMDREAEKLFF
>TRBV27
CASSRTGSPLHF
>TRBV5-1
CASSFEGNQPQHF
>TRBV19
CASSFAANSPLHF
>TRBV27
CASSPAEQGSNQPQHF
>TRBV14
CASRTSGMSETQYF
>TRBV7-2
CASSLQWNEQYF
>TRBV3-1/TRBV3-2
CASSLKGYGEYEQYF
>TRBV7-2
CASSRRQPHEQYF
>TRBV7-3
CASSSSGGTGISGYTF
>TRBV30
CAWSKSGWAYEQYF
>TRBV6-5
CASSTQLGTEAFF
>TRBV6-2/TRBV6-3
CASSPGQDSSYNSPLHF
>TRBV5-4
CASSLGGGRGYTF
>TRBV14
CASSPPQETGEQYF
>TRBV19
CASSTQGRGAGELFF
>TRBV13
CASSLGLAVSYEQYF
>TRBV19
CASSTSAAGRPLHF
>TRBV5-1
CASTDFGNEQFF
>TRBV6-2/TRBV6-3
CASSYLGYTGELFF
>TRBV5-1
CASSLDPDRGWLFF
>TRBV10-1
CASSESGQAFGTQYF
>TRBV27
CASSLPHRSGRTNNEQFF
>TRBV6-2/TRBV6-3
CASSRSGANVLTF
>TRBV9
CASGESSYNSPLHF
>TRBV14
CASSQRSGGFSGANVLTF
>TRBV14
CASSHGPPGQGYEQYF
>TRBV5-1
CASSLRSQGTNEKLFF
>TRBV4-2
CASSQYWEPGELFF
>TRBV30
CAWRGAGGQGNSPLHF
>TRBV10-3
CAISESGAGSYEQYF